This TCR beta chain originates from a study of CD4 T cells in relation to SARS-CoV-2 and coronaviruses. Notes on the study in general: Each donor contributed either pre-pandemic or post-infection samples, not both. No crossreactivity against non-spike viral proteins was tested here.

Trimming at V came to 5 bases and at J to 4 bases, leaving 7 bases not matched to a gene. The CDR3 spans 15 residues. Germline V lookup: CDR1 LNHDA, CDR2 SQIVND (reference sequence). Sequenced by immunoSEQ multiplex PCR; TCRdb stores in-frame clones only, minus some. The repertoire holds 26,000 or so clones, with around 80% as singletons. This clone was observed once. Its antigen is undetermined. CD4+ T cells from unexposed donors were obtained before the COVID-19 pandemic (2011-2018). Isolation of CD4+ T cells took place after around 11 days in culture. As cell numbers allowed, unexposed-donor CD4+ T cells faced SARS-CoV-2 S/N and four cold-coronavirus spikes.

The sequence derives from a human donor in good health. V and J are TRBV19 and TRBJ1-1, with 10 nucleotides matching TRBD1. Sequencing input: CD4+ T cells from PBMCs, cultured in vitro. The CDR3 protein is CASSPGTGEATEAFF. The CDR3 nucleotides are TGTGCCAGTAGTCCGGGGACAGGGGAGGCCACTGAAGCTTTCTTT.